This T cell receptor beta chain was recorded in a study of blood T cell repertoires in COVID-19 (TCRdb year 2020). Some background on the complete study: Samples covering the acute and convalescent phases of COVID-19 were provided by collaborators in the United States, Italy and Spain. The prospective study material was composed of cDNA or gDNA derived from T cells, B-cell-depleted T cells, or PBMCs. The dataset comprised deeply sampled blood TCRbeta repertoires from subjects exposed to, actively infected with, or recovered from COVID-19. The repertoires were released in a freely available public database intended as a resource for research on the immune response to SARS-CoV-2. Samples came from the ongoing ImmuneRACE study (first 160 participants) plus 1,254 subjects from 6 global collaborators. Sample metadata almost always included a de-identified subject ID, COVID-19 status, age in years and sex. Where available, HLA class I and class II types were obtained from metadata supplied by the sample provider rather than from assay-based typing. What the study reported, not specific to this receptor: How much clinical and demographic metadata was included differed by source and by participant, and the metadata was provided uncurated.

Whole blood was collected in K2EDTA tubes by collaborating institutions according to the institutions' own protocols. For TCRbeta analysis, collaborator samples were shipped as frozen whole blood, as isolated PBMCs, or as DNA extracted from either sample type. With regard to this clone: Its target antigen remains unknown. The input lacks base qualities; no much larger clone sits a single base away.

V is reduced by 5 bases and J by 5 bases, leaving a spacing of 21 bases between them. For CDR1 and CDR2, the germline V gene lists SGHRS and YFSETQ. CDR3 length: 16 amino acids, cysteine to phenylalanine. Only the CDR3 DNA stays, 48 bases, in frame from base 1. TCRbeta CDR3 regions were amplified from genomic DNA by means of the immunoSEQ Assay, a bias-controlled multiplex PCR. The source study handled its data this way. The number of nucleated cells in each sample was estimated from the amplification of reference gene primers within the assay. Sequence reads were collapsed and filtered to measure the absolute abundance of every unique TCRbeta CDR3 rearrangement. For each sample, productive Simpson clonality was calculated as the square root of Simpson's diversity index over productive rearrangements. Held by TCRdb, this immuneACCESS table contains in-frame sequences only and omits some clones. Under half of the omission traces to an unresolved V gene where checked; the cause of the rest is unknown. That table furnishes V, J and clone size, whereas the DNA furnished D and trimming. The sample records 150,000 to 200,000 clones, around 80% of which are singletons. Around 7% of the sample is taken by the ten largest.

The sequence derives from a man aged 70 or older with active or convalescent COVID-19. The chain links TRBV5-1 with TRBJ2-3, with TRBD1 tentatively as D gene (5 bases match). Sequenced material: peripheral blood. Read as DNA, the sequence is TGCGCCAGCAGTCCCTCTGCAGCGCAGGGTGGAGATACGCAGTATTTT. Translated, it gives CASSPSAAQGGDTQYF. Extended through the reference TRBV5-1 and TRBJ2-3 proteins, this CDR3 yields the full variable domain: KAGVTQTPRYLIKTRGQQVTLSCSPISGHRSVSWYQQTPGQGLQFLFEYFSETQRNKGNFPGRFSGRQFSNSRSEMNVSTLELGDSALYLCASSPSAAQGGDTQYFGPGTRLTVL.